This T cell receptor (beta chain) was retrieved from a study of radiotherapy plus CTLA-4 blockade in lung cancer. In the study overall: Patients showed objective responses in 18% of cases, and disease control was achieved by 30% to 35%.

CDR3 length: 12 amino acids. CDR1 MNHNY and CDR2 SVGAGI come from the germline V gene (reference sequence). V was shortened by 4 bases and J by 6 bases, with 10 bases between the two germline ends. Points on this clone: Antigen: not known.

Findings of the study overall: Early blood T cell clone changes and increased post-radiation serum interferon-beta were reportedly the strongest response predictors. Clones derived from tumor TCRs expanded in blood after radiotherapy plus ipilimumab.

Alongside CTLA-4 blockade with ipilimumab, patients with chemo-refractory metastatic non-small-cell lung cancer received focal radiation. Here immunoSEQ multiplex PCR was the method, and the copy in TCRdb shows in-frame clones only, minus some. The table shows about 32,000 clones, with 81% occurring only once. The chain combines TRBV6-6 with TRBJ2-7, with unresolved D. The specimen comprised peripheral blood, sampled from a patient treated with radiotherapy plus ipilimumab. The receptor's source is a human donor with non-small cell lung cancer that progressed on radiotherapy plus ipilimumab. CDR3 bases: TGTGCCAGCAGTTTCTCGGCGGCCGAGCAGTACTTC. Translation gives CASSFSAAEQYF.